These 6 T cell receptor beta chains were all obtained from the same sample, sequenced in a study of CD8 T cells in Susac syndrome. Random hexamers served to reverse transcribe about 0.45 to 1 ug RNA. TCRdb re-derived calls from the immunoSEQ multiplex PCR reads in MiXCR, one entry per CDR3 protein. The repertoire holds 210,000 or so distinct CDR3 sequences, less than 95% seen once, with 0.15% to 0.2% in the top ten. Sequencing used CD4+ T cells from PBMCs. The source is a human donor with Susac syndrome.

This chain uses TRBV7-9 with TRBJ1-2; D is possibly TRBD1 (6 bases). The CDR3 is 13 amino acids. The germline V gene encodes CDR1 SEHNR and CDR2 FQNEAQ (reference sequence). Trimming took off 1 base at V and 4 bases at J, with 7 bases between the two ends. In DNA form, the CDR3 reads TGTGCCAGCAGCTTAGAGGACAGCTATGGCTACACCTTC. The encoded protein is CASSLEDSYGYTF.

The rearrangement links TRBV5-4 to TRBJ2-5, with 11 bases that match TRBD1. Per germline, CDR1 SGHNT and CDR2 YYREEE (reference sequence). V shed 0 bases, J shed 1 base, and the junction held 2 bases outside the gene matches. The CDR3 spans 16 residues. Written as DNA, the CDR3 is TGTGCCAGCAGCTTGGACGGGACAGGGGGCCAAGAGACCCAGTACTTC. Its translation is CASSLDGTGGQETQYF. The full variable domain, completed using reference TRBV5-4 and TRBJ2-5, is ETGVTQSPTHLIKTRGQQVTLRCSSQSGHNTVSWYQQALGQGPQFIFQYYREEENGRGNFPPRFSGLQFPNYSSELNVNALELDDSALYLCASSLDGTGGQETQYFGPGTRLLVL.

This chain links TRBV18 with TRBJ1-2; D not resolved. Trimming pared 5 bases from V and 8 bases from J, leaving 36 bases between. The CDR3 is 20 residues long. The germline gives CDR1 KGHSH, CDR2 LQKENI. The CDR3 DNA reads TGTGCCAGCTCATCGACGTCGTATCCAGTGGCAGCTCCCTTCCCGGGGGGCTACACCTTC. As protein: CASSSTSYPVAAPFPGGYTF.

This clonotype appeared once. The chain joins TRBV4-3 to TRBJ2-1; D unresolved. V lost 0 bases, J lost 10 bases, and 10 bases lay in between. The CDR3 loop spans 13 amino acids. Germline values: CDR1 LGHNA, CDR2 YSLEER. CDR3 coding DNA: TGCGCCAGCAGCCAAGATCGGCAAAGAGAGCAGTTCTTC. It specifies CASSQDRQREQFF.

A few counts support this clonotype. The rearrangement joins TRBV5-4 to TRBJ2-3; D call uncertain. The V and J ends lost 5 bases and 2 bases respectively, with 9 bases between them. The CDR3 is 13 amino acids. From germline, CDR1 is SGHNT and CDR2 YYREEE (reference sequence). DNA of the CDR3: TGTGCCAGCAGTTCCGGATCCACAGATACGCAGTATTTT. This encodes CASSSGSTDTQYF.

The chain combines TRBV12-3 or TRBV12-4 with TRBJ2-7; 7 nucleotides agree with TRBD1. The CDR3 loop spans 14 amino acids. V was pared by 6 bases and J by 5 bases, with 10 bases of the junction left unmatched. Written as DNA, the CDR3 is TGTGCCAGCAGCTTTATGCCTCAGGGGGACGAGCAGTACTTC. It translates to CASSFMPQGDEQYF.